Ten or more counts support the clone carrying this T cell receptor beta chain. What it binds is unknown. The data were taken from a study of T cell repertoires in cytomegalovirus infection. Study overall: In public TCR beta signatures, there were indications of both CMV infection and matching HLA type. General study results and limits: HLA-C-restricted TCR beta clonotypes specific for CMV led the ex vivo response. The study identified carriers of CMV plus the relevant HLA from cumulative public TCR beta family frequency.

The CDR3 loop spans 12 amino acids. CDR1 SNHLY and CDR2 FYNNEI come from the germline V gene. V lost 6 bases and J lost 5, with 7 bases in between. TCRdb recomputed calls from the reads with MiXCR, one row per CDR3 protein. The sample lists around 230,000 distinct CDR3 sequences; 6% to 8% were seen once. The TCR originated in a human donor in good health (CMV status not recorded). Some clones in this sample may be carry-over from other donors' samples. This sequence joins TRBV2 and TRBJ2-2; a possible D gene is TRBD1 (6 bases). The sequencing input was PBMCs. The CDR3 protein is CASRDRTGELFF. The CDR3 nucleotides are TGTGCCAGCAGGGACAGAACCGGGGAGCTGTTTTTT.